This TCR beta chain appears in the sequencing data of a study of shared clonotypes between healthy human individuals. The study, taken as a whole, reports: When compared with the clonotypes that were shared by all four sorted-subset donors, the non-shared clonotypes turned out to have lower generation probabilities.

TCRdb's copy holds only in-frame clones and misses some; the assay was immunoSEQ multiplex PCR. The sample comprises about 2 million clones, roughly 94% of which are singletons, and 0.13% rests with the top ten. The germline V and J ends were trimmed by 2 bases and 4 bases, with 6 bases remaining between them. The CDR3 spans 14 residues. The germline V gene has CDR1 MDHEN and CDR2 SYDVKM. Notes on this clone: The target antigen is unknown. This sample includes further DNA sequences coding for the same CDR3.

The sequence came from a man between 18 and 29 years old in good health. Sequencing was performed on naive CD4+ T cells sorted from blood. The subset was: CD45RA+ positively selected. This sequence joins TRBV28 and TRBJ1-6; D call uncertain. In DNA form, the CDR3 reads TGTGCCAGCAGTTTAAGCTCATATAATTCACCCCTCCACTTT. This translates into CASSLSSYNSPLHF.